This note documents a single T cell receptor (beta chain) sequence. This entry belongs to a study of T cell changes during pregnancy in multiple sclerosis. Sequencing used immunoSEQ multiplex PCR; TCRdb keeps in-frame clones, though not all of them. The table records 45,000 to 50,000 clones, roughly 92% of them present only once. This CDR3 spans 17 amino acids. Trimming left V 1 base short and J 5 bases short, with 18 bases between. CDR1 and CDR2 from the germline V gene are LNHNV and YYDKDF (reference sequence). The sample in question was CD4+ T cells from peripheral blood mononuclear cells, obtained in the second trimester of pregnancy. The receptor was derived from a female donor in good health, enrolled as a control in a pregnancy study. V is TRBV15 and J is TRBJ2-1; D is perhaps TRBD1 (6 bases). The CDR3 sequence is CATSRAKSGTINNEQFF. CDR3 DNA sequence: TGTGCCACCAGCAGAGCAAAGTCCGGGACAATTAACAATGAGCAGTTCTTC.